The TCR beta chain described here comes from a study of CD8 T cells in ankylosing spondylitis. This clonotype appeared many times. Its antigen is still unknown. Germline V gives CDR1 KGHDR, CDR2 SFDVKD. V lost 0 bases and J 8 bases, leaving 8 bases between the germline ends. This CDR3 contains 13 residues. Study-wide findings and caveats: Reported data indicate significant enrichment of disease-linked clones within matched ankylosing spondylitis synovial fluid.

The TCR beta libraries were generated through quantitative 5'-RACE incorporating molecular barcodes. TCRdb fed the 5' RACE reads into MiXCR, producing one record per CDR3 protein. The data contain 250,000 or so distinct CDR3 sequences, roughly a quarter of them singletons. Sequencing was done on a sample of blood, either unsorted or a sorted T cell fraction (not recorded which). The gene calls are TRBV24-1 and TRBJ2-3; the D is unclear. This clonotype was obtained from a male donor with ankylosing spondylitis or in good health (not recorded which). CDR3 residues: CATSDLQIVTQYF. Here the CDR3 DNA reads TGTGCCACCAGTGATTTGCAAATCGTTACGCAGTATTTT.